Listed below are T cell receptor beta chains from one sample, sequenced in a study of identifying expanded T cells in peripheral blood. The table came from immunoSEQ multiplex PCR; TCRdb's copy has only in-frame clones and leaves some out. The table lists 75,000 to 95,000 clones, approximately 89% of them singletons. Sequencing used blood. The receptors originated from a person aged 18 to 70 in good health. The CDR3 runs from the conserved cysteine through the conserved F or W. The order of the fields is V gene, J gene, CDR3 protein.

TRBV5-4,TRBJ1-4,CASSQTGVNEKLFF
TRBV9,TRBJ2-1,CASSVAGIAGVNEQFF
TRBV10-2,TRBJ1-5,CASTGRANQPQHF
TRBV6-6,TRBJ2-7,CASSYTGKVYEQYF
TRBV5-4,TRBJ2-5,CASSSGTSGTDGTQYF
TRBV7-2,TRBJ2-3,CASSLASTGFTDTQYF
TRBV15,TRBJ1-1,CATSMRRTNTEAFF
TRBV7-6,TRBJ2-3,CASSISGGSTDTQYF
TRBV13,TRBJ1-2,CASSSQTNPTTGQGGYTF
TRBV9,TRBJ2-3,CASSQITVGTDTQYF